The present T cell receptor beta chain was sequenced within a study of T cell responses to AZD1222 COVID-19 vaccine. Findings and caveats of the study: Repertoire sampling was restricted to post-peak T cell response timepoints. White British ancestry dominated among donors, who included more females, and clonal diversity was possibly underestimated.

Here immunoSEQ multiplex PCR was the method, and the copy in TCRdb shows in-frame clones only, minus some. The sample holds some 120,000 clones, over 80% seen once. Trimming removed 5 bases from V and 4 bases from J; junction bases left unmatched: 16. This CDR3 contains 18 residues. Germline V gene sequence: CDR1 MNHEY, CDR2 SMNVEV (reference sequence). This clone has a handful of counts. The antigen is not known. Sequenced here: peripheral blood, sampled on day 0 of AZD1222 vaccination. This rearrangement joins TRBV27 to TRBJ2-7; TRBD2 matches at 11 bases. The source is an adult in good health. This chain's CDR3 is CASSILPGLAEIGYEQYF. In DNA form, the CDR3 reads TGTGCCAGCAGTATTTTACCGGGACTAGCGGAAATTGGATACGAGCAGTACTTC.